Sequencing of this TCR beta chain was carried out in a study of control samples from healthy donors and cancer patients. CDR3 length: 12 residues. Trimming removed 6 bases from V and 4 bases from J, with 8 bases in between. Produced via immunoSEQ multiplex PCR; TCRdb's table is partial and in-frame only. Found here are 130,000 or so clones, around 87% of them singletons; the top ten hold about 8.7%. The chain combines TRBV12-3 or TRBV12-4 with TRBJ2-3; no firm D call. Sequencing was performed on blood. The receptor was isolated from a man aged 35 to 55 in good health. The DNA for the CDR3 is TGTGCCAGCAGGCCTGGGGCAGATACGCAGTATTTT. Its protein product is CASRPGADTQYF.